This paragraph covers one T cell receptor beta chain sequence. The sample is drawn from a study of blood T cell repertoires in COVID-19. About the research overall: Material from acute and convalescent COVID-19 was sourced from the United States, Italy and Spain. T cells, B-cell-depleted T cells, or PBMCs supplied cDNA or gDNA.

The germline gives CDR1 SGHAT, CDR2 FQNNGV. CDR3 length: 15 amino acids. V lost 1 base and J 8 bases, leaving 14 bases between the germline ends. In the study's own analysis: It was from reference gene primer amplification that nucleated cell counts were estimated. Clones were read by immunoSEQ multiplex PCR, and TCRdb kept only the in-frame ones, dropping some. V and J calls and clone size are as listed in that table; D and trimming were resolved from the DNA. The table has 25,000 to 35,000 clones, over 75% seen once. V is TRBV11-2 and J is TRBJ1-4; tentatively, D is TRBD1 (6 bases). This sequence originates from a woman in her 70s with active or convalescent COVID-19. The sequencing input was peripheral blood. The CDR3 DNA follows: TGTGCCAGCAGCTTAGTTTGGCAGGGGCAAGAAAAACTGTTTTTT. Its translation is CASSLVWQGQEKLFF. Drawing the rest from reference TRBV11-2 and TRBJ1-4, the complete variable domain is EAGVAQSPRYKIIEKRQSVAFWCNPISGHATLYWYQQILGQGPKLLIQFQNNGVVDDSQLPKDRFSAERLKGVDSTLKIQPAKLEDSAVYLCASSLVWQGQEKLFFGSGTQLSVL.